The 14 T cell receptor beta chains below all came from one sample that was sequenced in a study of cytomegalovirus exposure and HLA in healthy donors. This PCR relied on a set of 60 Vbeta primers and 13 Jbeta primers. Repertoires were generated with immunoSEQ multiplex PCR, while TCRdb's copy carries only in-frame clones and drops some. This table holds about 170,000 clones. The sequencing sample was made of PBMCs. These receptors came from a woman aged 18-29 years in good health and CMV-seropositive.

This chain links TRBV11-3 with TRBJ2-1; TRBD2 aligns across 7 bases. CDR3 length: 18 residues. V shed 3 bases, J shed 0 bases, and the junction held 11 bases outside the gene matches. Germline CDR1 is SGHNT and CDR2 is YENEEA. CDR3 in amino acids: CASSLSPWRGSSYNEQFF. CDR3 coding DNA: TGTGCCAGCAGCTTGTCCCCTTGGCGGGGGAGCTCCTACAATGAGCAGTTCTTC.

The chain joins TRBV10-3 to TRBJ1-2; D may be TRBD1 (5 bases). The CDR3 contains 15 residues. The germline gives CDR1 ENHRY, CDR2 SYGVKD. V was pared by 0 bases and J by 3 bases, with 11 bases between. CDR3 sequence: CAISESGREDYGYTF. The CDR3 bases are TGTGCCATCAGTGAGTCGGGCAGGGAAGACTATGGCTACACCTTC.

A remark on this clone: The junction departs from the called germline gene at one end, perhaps through a read error. This chain joins TRBV7-7 and TRBJ2-7; 9 positions match TRBD1. The germline V gene encodes CDR1 SSHAT and CDR2 FNYEAQ (reference sequence). CDR3 length: 18 residues. For the CDR3, the DNA is TGTGCTAGCAGCTTAGGGGTTAGGCAGGACAGGGGCCTTTGGGGGCAGTACTTC. Its translation: CASSLGVRQDRGLWGQYF. The full variable domain, completed using reference TRBV7-7 and TRBJ2-7, is GAGVSQSPRYKVTKRGQDVTLRCDPISSHATLYWYQQALGQGPEFLTYFNYEAQPDKSGLPSDRFSAERPEGSISTLTIQRTEQRDSAMYRCASSLGVRQDRGLWGQYFGPGTRLTVT.

This sequence joins TRBV2 and TRBJ2-3, with 9 bases lining up with TRBD2. The germline CDR1 and CDR2 sequences are SNHLY and FYNNEI. V was clipped by 5 bases and J by 5 bases; unmatched bases: 8. The CDR3 loop spans 15 amino acids. The CDR3 protein is CASSWERGAGDTQYF. CDR3 DNA sequence: TGTGCCAGCAGTTGGGAGCGGGGGGCGGGAGATACGCAGTATTTT.

The chain joins TRBV4-1 to TRBJ1-3; TRBD1 agrees at 9 bases. CDR3 length equals 16 residues. The trim removed 2 bases at V and 8 bases at J, leaving 10 bases unmatched. Germline V gene data show CDR1 as MGHRA and CDR2 as YSYEKL. The CDR3 nucleotides read TGCGCCAGCAGCCAAATCATGCGGGACAGGGTATACACCATATATTTT. Protein: CASSQIMRDRVYTIYF.

CDR3: CASSYWGTSGDWFF. The CDR3 DNA follows: TGTGCCAGCAGTTACTGGGGGACGTCGGGAGATTGGTTCTTC. The rearrangement links TRBV6-6 to TRBJ2-1, with D perhaps matching TRBD2 (6 bases). V dropped 1 base and J dropped 15 bases, with 19 bases sitting between them. In germline, CDR1 is MNHNY, CDR2 SVGAGI (reference sequence). This CDR3 contains 14 residues.

The chain recombines TRBV30 with TRBJ1-1; D unclear. The CDR3 contains 15 residues. Trimming left V 0 bases short and J 5 bases short, with 16 bases between. Germline-derived CDR1 and CDR2 are GTSNPN and SVGIG (reference sequence). In DNA form, the CDR3 reads TGTGCCTGGAGTGTGGACTCCCAAAGGAAAACTGAAGCTTTCTTT. Encoded protein: CAWSVDSQRKTEAFF.

CDR3 amino acids: CASTRSPQSGNTIYF. The CDR3 nucleotides read TGTGCCAGCACCCGCTCCCCTCAGTCTGGAAACACCATATATTTT. This rearrangement joins TRBV2 to TRBJ1-3; D ambiguous. The length of the CDR3 is 15 residues. V gave up 7 bases and J gave up 1 base, with 14 bases separating them. Germline CDR1 SNHLY, CDR2 FYNNEI.

The gene calls are TRBV5-6 and TRBJ2-7; tentatively, D is TRBD1 (6 bases). The CDR3 has 14 residues. The V end lost 2 bases, the J end lost 5 bases, and 14 bases lay between the germline ends. CDR1 is SGHDT, CDR2 YYEEEE, per germline. The CDR3: CASSFPGESHEQYF. Here the CDR3 DNA reads TGTGCCAGCAGCTTTCCAGGGGAATCCCACGAGCAGTACTTC.

This chain links TRBV25-1 with TRBJ1-2; 10 bases are shared with TRBD1. The trim removed 3 bases at V and 7 bases at J, leaving 2 bases unmatched. Germline V gives CDR1 MGHDK, CDR2 SYGVNS. The length of the CDR3 is 13 residues. CDR3 DNA sequence: TGTGCCAGCAGTGAGGGGGACAGGGGTGGCTACACCTTC. Translated, it gives CASSEGDRGGYTF.

The chain couples TRBV5-5 to TRBJ1-4, with no clear D. The CDR3 is made up of 14 amino acids. The V and J ends lost 5 bases and 3 bases respectively, with 11 bases between them. Germline V CDR1 and CDR2: SGHKS, YYEKEE (reference sequence). The CDR3 protein is CASSPSLANEKLFF. CDR3 DNA sequence: TGTGCCAGCAGTCCGAGCCTAGCTAATGAAAAACTGTTTTTT.

Comment on this clone: Additional DNA sequences in this sample encode the identical CDR3. The chain couples TRBV5-1 to TRBJ2-2; D remains unclear. Trimming removed 1 base from V and 0 bases from J, with 4 bases in between. CDR1 is SGHRS and CDR2 is YFSETQ in the germline V gene. This CDR3 has 14 amino acids. The CDR3 nucleotides read TGCGCCAGCAGCTTGTCTGCGAACACCGGGGAGCTGTTTTTT. It codes for CASSLSANTGELFF. Together with reference TRBV5-1 and TRBJ2-2, the CDR3 gives the full variable domain: KAGVTQTPRYLIKTRGQQVTLSCSPISGHRSVSWYQQTPGQGLQFLFEYFSETQRNKGNFPGRFSGRQFSNSRSEMNVSTLELGDSALYLCASSLSANTGELFFGEGSRLTVL.

The rearrangement links TRBV30 to TRBJ2-5; the D gene is possibly TRBD1 (5 bases). Germline V lookup: CDR1 GTSNPN, CDR2 SVGIG (reference sequence). Trimming pared 0 bases from V and 7 bases from J, leaving 9 bases between. The CDR3 consists of 12 residues. The CDR3: CAWSVHTGTQYF. Written as DNA, the CDR3 is TGTGCCTGGAGTGTACACACAGGGACCCAGTACTTC.

This rearrangement joins TRBV4-1 to TRBJ2-2, with D unresolved. The CDR3 totals 16 residues. Between the trimmed V and J ends, which lost 1 base and 2 bases, there was a span of 11 bases. Germline V CDR1 and CDR2: MGHRA, YSYEKL. For the CDR3, the DNA is TGCGCCAGCAGCCAAGCTCCCGTAGCCAACACCGGGGAGCTGTTTTTT. Translated: CASSQAPVANTGELFF.